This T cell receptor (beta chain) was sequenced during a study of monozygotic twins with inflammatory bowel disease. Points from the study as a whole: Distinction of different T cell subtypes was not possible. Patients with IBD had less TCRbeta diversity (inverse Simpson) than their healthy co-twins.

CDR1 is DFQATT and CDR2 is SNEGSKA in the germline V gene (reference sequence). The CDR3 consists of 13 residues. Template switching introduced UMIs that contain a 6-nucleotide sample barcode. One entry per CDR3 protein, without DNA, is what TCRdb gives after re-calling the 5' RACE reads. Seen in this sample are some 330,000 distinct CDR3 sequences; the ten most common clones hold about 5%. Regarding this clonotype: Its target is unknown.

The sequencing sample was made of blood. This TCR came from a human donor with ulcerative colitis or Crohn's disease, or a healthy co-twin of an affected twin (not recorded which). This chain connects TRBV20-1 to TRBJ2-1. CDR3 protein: CSASGLSYNEQFF.